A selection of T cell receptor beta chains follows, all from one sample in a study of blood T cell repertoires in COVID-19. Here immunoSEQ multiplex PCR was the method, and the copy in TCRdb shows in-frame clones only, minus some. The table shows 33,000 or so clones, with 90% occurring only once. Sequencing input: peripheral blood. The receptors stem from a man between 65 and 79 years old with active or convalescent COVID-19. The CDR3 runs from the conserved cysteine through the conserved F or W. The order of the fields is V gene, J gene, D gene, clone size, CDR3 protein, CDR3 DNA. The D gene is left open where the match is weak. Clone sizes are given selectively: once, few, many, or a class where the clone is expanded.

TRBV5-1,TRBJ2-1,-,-,CASSLALGRRGNEQFF,TGCGCCAGCAGCTTGGCCCTGGGGAGGCGTGGCAATGAGCAGTTCTTC
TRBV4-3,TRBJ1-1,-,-,CASSQGSGSNTEAFF,TGCGCCAGCAGCCAAGGAAGCGGTTCGAACACTGAAGCTTTCTTT
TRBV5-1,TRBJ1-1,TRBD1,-,CASRLQGVGTEAFF,TGCGCCAGCAGACTACAGGGGGTCGGCACTGAAGCTTTCTTT
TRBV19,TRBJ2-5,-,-,CASSTRTDLETQYF,TGTGCCAGTAGCACGAGGACAGACCTAGAGACCCAGTACTTC
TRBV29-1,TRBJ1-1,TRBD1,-,CSVSRGQGTEAFF,TGCAGCGTAAGCAGGGGGCAGGGGACTGAAGCTTTCTTT
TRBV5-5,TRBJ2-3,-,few,CASSLVRPRGTDTQYF,TGTGCCAGCAGCTTGGTCCGCCCTCGAGGCACAGATACGCAGTATTTT
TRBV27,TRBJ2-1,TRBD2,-,CASTPAVASGRREQFF,TGTGCCAGCACTCCCGCTGTGGCTAGCGGGAGAAGAGAGCAGTTCTTC
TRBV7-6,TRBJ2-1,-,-,CASSLGQGSHNEQFF,TGTGCCAGCAGCTTAGGCCAGGGATCACACAATGAGCAGTTCTTC
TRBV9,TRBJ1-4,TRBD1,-,CASSARQGPNEKLFF,TGTGCCAGCAGCGCCAGACAGGGCCCTAATGAAAAACTGTTTTTT
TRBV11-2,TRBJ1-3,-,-,CASSFSPPGSGNTIYF,TGTGCCAGCAGCTTTTCACCCCCGGGGTCTGGAAACACCATATATTTT
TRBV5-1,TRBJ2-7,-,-,CASILGGTASYEQYF,TGCGCCAGCATCTTAGGCGGGACGGCATCCTACGAGCAGTACTTC
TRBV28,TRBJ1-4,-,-,CASSLGRQEKLFF,TGTGCCAGCAGTTTGGGGCGTCAGGAAAAACTGTTTTTT
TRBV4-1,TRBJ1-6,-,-,CASSHLGGLINSPLHF,TGCGCCAGCAGCCATCTAGGGGGTCTGATAAATTCACCCCTCCACTTT
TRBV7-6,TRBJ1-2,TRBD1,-,CASSLEVRGPDGYTF,TGTGCCAGCAGCTTAGAAGTCAGGGGGCCGGATGGCTACACCTTC
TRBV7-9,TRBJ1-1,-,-,CASSTKRMNTEAFF,TGTGCCAGCAGCACTAAGCGGATGAACACTGAAGCTTTCTTT
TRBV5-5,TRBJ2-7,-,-,CASSLGLSNSYEQYF,TGTGCCAGCAGCTTGGGACTATCCAACTCCTACGAGCAGTACTTC
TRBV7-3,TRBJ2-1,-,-,CASSLVESGTNEQFF,TGTGCCAGCAGCTTAGTAGAGTCAGGAACCAATGAGCAGTTCTTC
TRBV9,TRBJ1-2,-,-,CASSSLGGARGYTF,TGTGCCAGCAGCTCTCTAGGGGGGGCGAGGGGCTACACCTTC
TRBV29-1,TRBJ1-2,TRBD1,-,CSVEGDRVYHGYTF,TGCAGCGTTGAAGGGGACAGGGTGTATCATGGCTACACCTTC
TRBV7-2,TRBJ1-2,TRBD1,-,CASSFSGQEFLNYGYTF,TGTGCCAGCAGCTTCTCGGGACAGGAGTTTCTGAACTATGGCTACACCTTC
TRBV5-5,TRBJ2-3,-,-,CASSLSYALGDTQYF,TGTGCCAGCAGCTTGTCTTACGCGCTCGGGGATACGCAGTATTTT
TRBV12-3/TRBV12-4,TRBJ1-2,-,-,CASSLARVGYTF,TGTGCCAGCAGTTTAGCGCGAGTTGGCTACACCTTC
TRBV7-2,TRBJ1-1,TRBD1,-,CASSFQGAKTEAFF,TGTGCCAGCAGCTTTCAGGGGGCGAAGACTGAAGCTTTCTTT
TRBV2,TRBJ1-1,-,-,CASTPRKNTEAFF,TGTGCCAGCACCCCCAGGAAGAACACTGAAGCTTTCTTT
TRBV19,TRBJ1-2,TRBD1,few,CASSPVVTGGGYTF,TGTGCCAGTAGCCCCGTAGTGACAGGGGGTGGCTACACCTTC